This T cell receptor (beta chain) was documented in a study of T-cell reconstitution after alpha-beta-depleted transplantation in children. Points on this clonotype: Its antigen is not identified.

The CDR3 sequence is 13 residues long. From germline, CDR1 is SGHTA and CDR2 FQGTGA. The V end lost 2 bases, the J end lost 7 bases, and 10 bases lay between the germline ends. Study-wide findings and caveats: There were some patients whose high TCRbeta diversity at day 60 came from surviving recipient T cells and thymic progenitors. A year post-transplant, T-cell counts and diversity derived mostly from newly produced T cells.

The TCRbeta library incorporated unique molecular identifiers. TCRdb processed the PCR reads anew with MiXCR; each CDR3 protein has one entry. This table holds around 960,000 distinct CDR3 sequences, about 31% found once. Here the sequenced sample was PBMCs, mostly from graft donor cells, taken 360 days after TCRalphabeta/CD19-depleted stem cell transplant. This chain uses TRBV7-3 with TRBJ2-3; D is undetermined. This receptor was identified in a boy under two years old who had a stem cell transplant for SCID, so the T cells may come from the graft donor. The chain's CDR3 is CASSLVASNTQYF. The CDR3 coding sequence is TGTGCCAGCAGCTTAGTGGCTTCGAATACGCAGTATTTT. Drawing the rest from reference TRBV7-3 and TRBJ2-3, the complete variable domain is GAGVSQTPSNKVTEKGKYVELRCDPISGHTALYWYRQSLGQGPEFLIYFQGTGAADDSGLPNDRFFAVRPEGSVSTLKIQRTERGDSAVYLCASSLVASNTQYFGPGTRLTVL.